A single sample gave rise to the 10 T cell receptor beta chains below, sequenced in a study of T-cell reconstitution after alpha-beta-depleted transplantation in children. Using unique molecular identifiers, the investigators prepared the TCRbeta library. TCRdb reprocessed the PCR reads with MiXCR, giving one entry per CDR3 protein. The sample holds hundreds of thousands of distinct CDR3 sequences, under 30% seen once. The sequenced sample was PBMCs, mostly from graft donor cells, obtained 360 days after TCRalphabeta/CD19-depleted stem cell transplant. Receptors were obtained from a boy less than two years old who had a stem cell transplant for acute myeloid leukemia, so the T cells may come from the graft donor.

The sample holds a few counts of this clonotype. The chain combines TRBV29-1 with TRBJ1-1; D possibly corresponds to TRBD1 (5 bases). Germline V gene sequence: CDR1 SQVTM, CDR2 ANQGSEA. The V and J ends lost 4 bases and 11 bases respectively, with 14 bases between them. The CDR3 extends over 11 amino acids. CDR3 protein: CSVATGPYAFF. CDR3 nucleotide sequence: TGCAGCGTTGCTACGGGGCCCTACGCTTTCTTT.

This clonotype was counted ten times or more. The chain employs TRBV20-1 and TRBJ2-6; D call uncertain. V gave up 2 bases and J gave up 1 base, with 6 bases separating them. Germline lookup yields CDR1 DFQATT and CDR2 SNEGSKA (reference sequence). The CDR3 is made up of 14 amino acids. Written as DNA, the CDR3 is TGCAGTGCTAGAACAGCTTCTGGGGCCAACGTCCTGACTTTC. It is translated as CSARTASGANVLTF.

This clonotype showed up many times. The rearrangement joins TRBV5-1 to TRBJ1-6; the D gene is possibly TRBD1 (5 bases). Trimming pared 0 bases from V and 7 bases from J, leaving 17 bases between. Germline V CDR1 and CDR2: SGHRS, YFSETQ. There are 17 residues in the CDR3. CDR3 in amino acids: CASSLVWGLRGNSPLHF. The CDR3 nucleotides are TGCGCCAGCAGCTTGGTATGGGGCCTACGAGGCAATTCACCCCTCCACTTT.

In its sample, this clonotype was seen many times. The chain uses TRBV7-9 and TRBJ1-1, with 7 positions matching TRBD1. Per germline, CDR1 SEHNR and CDR2 FQNEAQ (reference sequence). V shed 5 bases and J 5 bases; nucleotides not matched to a gene: 8. The CDR3 contains 14 residues. CDR3 protein: CASSPTGEWTEAFF. CDR3 in DNA: TGTGCCAGCAGCCCAACAGGGGAATGGACTGAAGCTTTCTTT.

This clonotype has at least ten counts. V is TRBV14 and J is TRBJ2-5; tentatively, D is TRBD1 (5 bases). The germline gives CDR1 SGHDN, CDR2 FVKESK. The CDR3 is 19 residues long. V lost 0 bases, J lost 4 bases, and 24 bases lay in between. The CDR3 coding sequence is TGTGCCAGCAGCCAAGATAAAGGTGCGGCGACAGCCGCTCGAGAGACCCAGTACTTC. This sequence encodes CASSQDKGAATAARETQYF.

This clonotype was seen repeatedly, ten times or more. The genes are TRBV19 and TRBJ2-5, with D possibly TRBD2 on 5 matching bases. Germline CDR1 is LNHDA and CDR2 is SQIVND (reference sequence). V was clipped by 7 bases and J by 2 bases, with 11 bases between them. The CDR3 spans 13 residues. DNA of the CDR3: TGTGCCAGTAAGGCGGGCGAGCAAGAGACCCAGTACTTC. It specifies CASKAGEQETQYF.

This clonotype was seen many times. The chain has TRBV20-1 and TRBJ1-6, with no clear D. Germline CDR1 DFQATT, CDR2 SNEGSKA (reference sequence). The V end was cut by 6 bases, the J end by 10 bases, with 16 bases between. The CDR3 loop spans 13 amino acids. This chain's CDR3 is CSASERRASPLHF. The CDR3 nucleotides are TGCAGTGCGTCCGAGCGGAGGGCCTCACCCCTCCACTTT.

This clonotype was picked up many times. The V gene is TRBV20-1, the J gene TRBJ2-7, with D perhaps TRBD1 (5 bases). Germline values: CDR1 DFQATT, CDR2 SNEGSKA (reference sequence). The CDR3 covers 12 residues. Deletions cut 6 bases from V and 1 base from J, with 10 bases between. CDR3: CSAFRGSYEQYF. For the CDR3, the DNA is TGCAGTGCATTTAGGGGTTCCTACGAGCAGTACTTC.

In its sample, this clonotype was seen a few times. This chain joins TRBV15 and TRBJ2-1; D remains ambiguous. The V end lost 0 bases, the J end lost 9 bases, and 9 bases lay between the germline ends. Germline V gene sequence: CDR1 LNHNV, CDR2 YYDKDF (reference sequence). The length of the CDR3 is 13 residues. The CDR3 sequence is CATSRERGREQFF. CDR3 nucleotide sequence: TGTGCCACCAGCAGAGAACGTGGCCGTGAGCAGTTCTTC. Together with reference TRBV15 and TRBJ2-1, the CDR3 gives the full variable domain: DAMVIQNPRYQVTQFGKPVTLSCSQTLNHNVMYWYQQKSSQAPKLLFHYYDKDFNNEADTPDNFQSRRPNTSFCFLDIRSPGLGDTAMYLCATSRERGREQFFGPGTRLTVL.

V is TRBV29-1 and J is TRBJ2-4, with 8 bases matching TRBD2. V lost 7 bases and J lost 0; bases outside the gene matches: 8. The CDR3 runs to 15 residues. CDR1 and CDR2 (germline): SQVTM, ANQGSEA. This CDR3 is CSGIAGLLAKNIQYF. The CDR3 nucleotides read TGCAGCGGTATAGCGGGACTGCTAGCCAAAAACATTCAGTACTTC.